The 4 T cell receptor beta chains in this list originate from one sample, sequenced in a study of cytomegalovirus exposure and HLA in healthy donors. The PCR was carried out with 60 Vbeta primers and 13 Jbeta primers. The table came from immunoSEQ multiplex PCR; TCRdb's copy has only in-frame clones and leaves some out. The sample records 150,000 to 200,000 clones, 75% to 85% being singletons. The sample comprised PBMCs. These TCRs come from a woman aged 45-65 years in good health and CMV-seronegative.

This sequence joins TRBV6-5 and TRBJ2-3; TRBD2 matches at 12 bases. The trim removed 6 bases at V and 7 bases at J, leaving 8 bases unmatched. The CDR3 has 15 residues. Germline V CDR1 and CDR2: MNHEY, SVGAGI. The CDR3 protein is CASSQLAGGSNTQYF. As DNA, the CDR3 is TGTGCCAGCAGCCAACTAGCGGGGGGTTCGAATACGCAGTATTTT.

This clone was counted once. This chain joins TRBV6-5 and TRBJ2-1; D is possibly TRBD1 (6 bases). Germline V gene sequence: CDR1 MNHEY, CDR2 SVGAGI. This CDR3 has 12 residues. Trimming pared 8 bases from V and 4 bases from J, leaving 9 bases between. CDR3 amino acids: CASRDTYNEQFF. The CDR3 DNA reads TGTGCCAGCCGGGACACATACAATGAGCAGTTCTTC.

The chain employs TRBV6-6 and TRBJ2-7; 8 bases match TRBD2. CDR3 size: 15 residues. The germline gives CDR1 MNHNY, CDR2 SVGAGI (reference sequence). The J segment lost 2 bases and the V segment lost 7 bases, leaving 10 bases of the junction unmatched. CDR3 in DNA: TGTGCCAGCACCCCGGGGCTAGCGGGCACCTACGAGCAGTACTTC. Translating gives CASTPGLAGTYEQYF.

This rearrangement joins TRBV5-1 to TRBJ1-1; possible D gene TRBD1, 6 bases. Deletions cut 3 bases from V and 8 bases from J, with 17 bases between. The CDR3 is 14 residues long. Per germline, CDR1 SGHRS and CDR2 YFSETQ. The CDR3 DNA reads TGCGCCAGCAGCTATGACCCGGACAGAGGGGAAGCTTTCTTT. This gives the protein CASSYDPDRGEAFF. Full variable domain (remainder filled in from reference TRBV5-1 and TRBJ1-1): KAGVTQTPRYLIKTRGQQVTLSCSPISGHRSVSWYQQTPGQGLQFLFEYFSETQRNKGNFPGRFSGRQFSNSRSEMNVSTLELGDSALYLCASSYDPDRGEAFFGQGTRLTVV.